A single sample gave rise to the 17 T cell receptor beta chains below, sequenced in a study of blood T cell repertoires in COVID-19. Using immunoSEQ multiplex PCR, the repertoire was profiled, and TCRdb retains in-frame clones only, with some absent. The profile covers around 81,000 clones, with around 86% appearing a single time and around 2% taken by the ten largest. Sequenced input: peripheral blood. Receptors originate from a woman aged 60-75 years with acute or convalescent COVID-19.

This clone appeared once. The gene calls are TRBV11-2 and TRBJ1-1; D unclear. Between the trimmed V and J ends, which lost 5 bases and 5 bases, there was a span of 15 bases. The CDR3 has 14 residues. Germline lookup yields CDR1 SGHAT and CDR2 FQNNGV. The CDR3: CASSEAGIATEAFF. For the CDR3, the DNA is TGTGCCAGCAGCGAAGCGGGCATTGCGACTGAAGCTTTCTTT.

V is TRBV27 and J is TRBJ1-6; D not resolved. This CDR3 region has 14 residues. Germline V gives CDR1 MNHEY, CDR2 SMNVEV (reference sequence). Deletions cut 3 bases from V and 7 bases from J, with 10 bases between. The CDR3 region is CASSFRGWNSPLHF. DNA for the CDR3: TGTGCCAGCAGTTTCCGGGGATGGAATTCACCCCTCCACTTT.

This chain links TRBV4-3 with TRBJ2-7, with D maybe TRBD1 (6 bases). This CDR3 has 13 amino acids. CDR1 is LGHNA, CDR2 YSLEER, per germline. V was trimmed by 5 bases and J by 5 bases, leaving 13 bases between them. CDR3 region: CASSGGSSDEQYF. In DNA form, the CDR3 reads TGCGCCAGCAGCGGGGGCAGCTCAGACGAGCAGTACTTC.

The chain joins TRBV28 to TRBJ2-3; D is undetermined. Germline V gene data show CDR1 as MDHEN and CDR2 as SYDVKM. The CDR3 consists of 16 residues. V was clipped by 8 bases and J by 3 bases, with 21 bases between them. This chain's CDR3 is CASRLHFFTETDTQYF. The CDR3 nucleotides read TGTGCCAGCCGCCTTCACTTCTTCACCGAAACAGATACGCAGTATTTT.

This sequence joins TRBV5-4 and TRBJ2-4, with 10 bases matching TRBD1. J gave up 5 bases and V 0 bases, and 2 bases lay outside the gene matches. The CDR3 consists of 15 residues. Germline CDR1 and CDR2: SGHNT and YYREEE (reference sequence). Written as DNA, the CDR3 is TGTGCCAGCAGCTTGGGAGGACAGGGGGAAAACATTCAGTACTTC. Protein product: CASSLGGQGENIQYF. Looking up the rest from reference TRBV5-4 and TRBJ2-4 gives the full variable domain: ETGVTQSPTHLIKTRGQQVTLRCSSQSGHNTVSWYQQALGQGPQFIFQYYREEENGRGNFPPRFSGLQFPNYSSELNVNALELDDSALYLCASSLGGQGENIQYFGAGTRLSVL.

The CDR3 DNA follows: TGTGCCAGCAGCCCCGCTCATGTGGGGCGGGAGAAAGCTTTCTTT. Translating it yields CASSPAHVGREKAFF. The rearrangement uses TRBV11-2 and TRBJ1-1; maybe TRBD1 (5 bases). Germline-derived CDR1 and CDR2 are SGHAT and FQNNGV. V lost 5 bases to trimming and J lost 9 bases, with 22 bases between them. The CDR3 loop spans 15 amino acids.

V usage is TRBV7-9 and J usage is TRBJ2-7; the D is unclear. The CDR3 sequence is 13 residues long. Germline-derived CDR1 and CDR2 are SEHNR and FQNEAQ (reference sequence). V lost 5 bases, J lost 3 bases, and 11 bases lay in between. CDR3 in DNA: TGTGCCAGCAGCCAAAATAGTGACTACGAGCAGTACTTC. Translated: CASSQNSDYEQYF.

The chain carries TRBV7-2 and TRBJ2-7; 10 bases are shared with TRBD1. V was pared by 5 bases and J by 4 bases, with 8 bases of the junction left unmatched. Germline V lookup: CDR1 SGHTA, CDR2 FQGNSA. CDR3 length: 15 amino acids. The CDR3 sequence is CASSVTGGVVYEQYF. DNA for the CDR3: TGTGCCAGCAGCGTGACAGGGGGCGTCGTTTACGAGCAGTACTTC.

The chain joins TRBV7-2 to TRBJ2-5; 16 bases are a match to TRBD2. CDR1 and CDR2 from the germline V gene are SGHTA and FQGNSA. With 5 bases clipped from V and 5 bases from J, the junction kept 8 bases outside the gene matches. This CDR3 is 17 amino acids long. CDR3 amino acids: CASSQGTSGGALETQYF. As DNA, the CDR3 is TGTGCCAGCAGCCAAGGGACTAGCGGGGGGGCCCTGGAGACCCAGTACTTC.

The CDR3 nucleotides are TGTGCCAGCAGTTTTCCAGCGGGGGCAACAGATACGCAGTATTTT. Its translation: CASSFPAGATDTQYF. V and J are TRBV28 and TRBJ2-3; 8 bases are a match to TRBD2. The CDR3 is 15 amino acids. V was clipped by 3 bases and J by 3 bases; unmatched bases: 5. Germline V CDR1 and CDR2: MDHEN, SYDVKM. The full variable domain, completed using reference TRBV28 and TRBJ2-3, is DVKVTQSSRYLVKRTGEKVFLECVQDMDHENMFWYRQDPGLGLRLIYFSYDVKMKEKGDIPEGYSVSREKKERFSLILESASTNQTSMYLCASSFPAGATDTQYFGPGTRLTVL.

This chain uses TRBV11-3 with TRBJ1-1, with 10 bases matching TRBD1. CDR1 SGHNT and CDR2 YENEEA come from the germline V gene. J lost 2 bases, V lost 4 bases, and 1 base had no gene match. This CDR3 contains 14 residues. The CDR3, as DNA: TGTGCCAGCAGCTCGACAGGGGGCAACACTGAAGCTTTCTTT. It specifies CASSSTGGNTEAFF.

A single count supports this clone. This chain connects TRBV7-2 to TRBJ1-2, with D perhaps matching TRBD1 (5 bases). This CDR3 has 13 residues. Trimming removed 3 bases at V and 6 bases at J, with 11 bases between. The germline V gene has CDR1 SGHTA and CDR2 FQGNSA. The CDR3 protein is CASSFQGLNGYTF. As DNA, the CDR3 is TGTGCCAGCAGCTTTCAGGGCTTGAATGGCTACACCTTC.

The chain recombines TRBV19 with TRBJ1-2; the D gene is possibly TRBD1 (5 bases). The V end was cut by 2 bases, the J end by 3 bases, with 13 bases between. Per germline, CDR1 LNHDA and CDR2 SQIVND (reference sequence). CDR3 length: 15 residues. CDR3 in amino acids: CASSISLGADYGYTF. The DNA of the CDR3 is TGTGCCAGTAGTATATCATTAGGGGCGGACTATGGCTACACCTTC.

V is TRBV6-1 and J is TRBJ1-2; 7 bases are shared with TRBD1. Germline CDR1 MNHNS, CDR2 SASEGT. V dropped 5 bases and J dropped 3; count of bases not matched to a gene: 0. The CDR3 covers 12 residues. DNA for the CDR3: TGTGCCAGCAGTACAGGGGACTATGGCTACACCTTC. Protein: CASSTGDYGYTF.

V and J are TRBV28 and TRBJ2-2, with 9 bases fitting TRBD1. Germline CDR1 reads MDHEN; CDR2 reads SYDVKM. The CDR3 consists of 15 residues. Trimming cost V 5 bases and J 7 bases; bases outside gene matches: 8. CDR3 region: CASSEPGQGVGELFF. The CDR3 DNA sequence: TGTGCCAGCAGTGAGCCGGGACAGGGTGTCGGGGAGCTGTTTTTT.

V gene TRBV19 combines with J gene TRBJ2-1; 8 nucleotides agree with TRBD1. The CDR3 sequence is 14 residues long. Trimming at V came to 7 bases and at J to 7 bases, leaving 9 bases not matched to a gene. The germline V gene encodes CDR1 LNHDA and CDR2 SQIVND (reference sequence). Here the CDR3 DNA reads TGTGCCAGTAAGGGTCAGGGGGCAGGTAATGAGCAGTTCTTC. Residues: CASKGQGAGNEQFF.

The V gene is TRBV5-6, the J gene TRBJ2-1, with TRBD2 matching 12 bases. Germline lookup yields CDR1 SGHDT and CDR2 YYEEEE. This CDR3 is built from 16 residues. V dropped 4 bases and J dropped 4; count of bases not matched to a gene: 6. For the CDR3, the DNA is TGTGCCAGCAGCCCCAATCTAGCGGGGGGGTACAATGAGCAGTTCTTC. As protein: CASSPNLAGGYNEQFF.